Here is one T cell receptor beta chain with its context. Its antigen is undetermined. Germline-derived CDR1 and CDR2 are DFQATT and SNEGSKA (reference sequence). The length of the CDR3 is 15 residues. This sample was included in a study of monozygotic twins with inflammatory bowel disease. T cells were not sorted, and total RNA was isolated straight from whole blood. Using the 5' RACE reads, TCRdb records one entry per CDR3 protein without DNA. This sample's clone table lists 70,000 to 95,000 distinct CDR3 sequences. Regarding the study as a whole: IBD patients carried less diverse TCRbeta repertoires (inverse Simpson) than healthy co-twins. For repertoire similarity, concordant twins did not differ from discordant twins, possibly because power was limited. Background noise in patient repertoires may stem from differing immunosuppressive treatments.

The TCR originated in a human donor with ulcerative colitis or Crohn's disease, or a healthy co-twin of an affected twin (not recorded which). The sample consisted of blood. The chain couples TRBV20-1 to TRBJ2-1; TCRdb returns TRBD1, unconfirmable since there is no DNA. The CDR3 loop reads CSARDPDRPYNEQFF.